Below, 19 T cell receptor beta chains from the same sample are listed, as sequenced in a study of PD-1 blockade in classical Hodgkin lymphoma. After autologous stem cell transplantation all patients relapsed, and prior brentuximab vedotin exposure differed between cohorts. TCRdb's table, derived via immunoSEQ multiplex PCR, lists solely in-frame clones and lacks some. Here the sample spans about 110,000 clones, 70% to 90% being singletons. The sample consisted of peripheral blood mononuclear cells (PBMCs), taken before the second cycle of nivolumab. The receptors derive from a human donor with classical Hodgkin lymphoma.

The chain carries TRBV7-2 and TRBJ1-3; 8 bases map to TRBD1. J gave up 4 bases and V 5 bases, and 7 bases lay outside the gene matches. The CDR3 spans 15 residues. The germline V gene encodes CDR1 SGHTA and CDR2 FQGNSA. The CDR3 DNA is TGTGCCAGCAGCACAACGAGGGACAGGGGAAACACCATATATTTT. This codes for CASSTTRDRGNTIYF. The whole variable domain, remainder taken from reference TRBV7-2 and TRBJ1-3, is GAGVSQSPSNKVTEKGKDVELRCDPISGHTALYWYRQSLGQGLEFLIYFQGNSAPDKSGLPSDRFSAERTGGSVSTLTIQRTQQEDSAVYLCASSTTRDRGNTIYFGEGSWLTVV.

The CDR3 is CASRSTSGRASEQFF. As DNA, the CDR3 is TGTGCCAGCAGGAGCACTAGCGGGAGGGCCAGCGAGCAGTTCTTC. The V gene is TRBV6-4, the J gene TRBJ2-1; the match to TRBD2 covers 13 bases. The germline gives CDR1 MRHNA, CDR2 SNTAGT. The CDR3 runs 15 residues. Trimming at V came to 6 bases and at J to 10 bases, leaving 9 bases not matched to a gene.

The gene calls are TRBV7-9 and TRBJ2-6; a possible D gene is TRBD1 (6 bases). Germline CDR1 SEHNR, CDR2 FQNEAQ (reference sequence). V was cut by 5 bases and J by 1 base, with 18 bases left in between. The CDR3 length is 18 residues. CDR3 sequence (DNA): TGTGCCAGCAGCCCCCCGGGACAAGGGGGATCTGGGGCCAACGTCCTGACTTTC. Its translation is CASSPPGQGGSGANVLTF. Full variable domain (outside the CDR3, taken from reference TRBV7-9 and TRBJ2-6): DTGVSQNPRHKITKRGQNVTFRCDPISEHNRLYWYRQTLGQGPEFLTYFQNEAQLEKSRLLSDRFSAERPKGSFSTLEIQRTEQGDSAMYLCASSPPGQGGSGANVLTFGAGSRLTVL.

V is TRBV10-3 and J is TRBJ2-6; 9 nucleotides line up with TRBD1. There are 14 residues in the CDR3. The V segment lost 7 bases and the J segment 11 bases; nucleotides outside the gene matches: 9. The V gene's germline CDR1 is ENHRY and CDR2 SYGVKD. CDR3 amino acids: CAINPGTGPDVLTF. The CDR3 DNA is TGTGCCATCAATCCCGGGACAGGGCCGGACGTCCTGACTTTC.

The chain is built from TRBV4-1 and TRBJ1-3, with D possibly TRBD1 on 5 matching bases. V was trimmed by 3 bases and J by 0 bases, leaving 12 bases between them. This CDR3 comprises 16 residues. CDR1 is MGHRA, CDR2 YSYEKL, per germline. The DNA for the CDR3 is TGCGCCAGCAGCCAGTCGACAGCTAGCTCTGGAAACACCATATATTTT. Translated, it gives CASSQSTASSGNTIYF.

V is TRBV11-3 and J is TRBJ2-2; D tentatively fits TRBD1 or TRBD2 (5 bases each). Germline lookup yields CDR1 SGHNT and CDR2 YENEEA. Between the trimmed V and J ends, which lost 6 bases and 2 bases, there was a span of 25 bases. The CDR3 has 19 amino acids. DNA for the CDR3: TGTGCCAGCAGTCTTAGTGTCTTTCTGGGACCTAAAAACACCGGGGAGCTGTTTTTT. It is translated as CASSLSVFLGPKNTGELFF.

In its sample, this clone was seen once. This chain connects TRBV30 to TRBJ1-1; 9 bases align to TRBD1. From germline, CDR1 is GTSNPN and CDR2 SVGIG (reference sequence). The V segment lost 0 bases and the J segment 2 bases; nucleotides outside the gene matches: 10. The CDR3 has 17 residues. The CDR3 DNA reads TGTGCCTGGAGTGTTCGGGACAGGGATTATCCAAACACTGAAGCTTTCTTT. It yields the protein CAWSVRDRDYPNTEAFF.

The chain links TRBV30 to TRBJ1-5; D unclear. The length of the CDR3 is 14 residues. Germline V CDR1 and CDR2: GTSNPN, SVGIG (reference sequence). The germline V and J ends were trimmed by 1 base and 0 bases, with 7 bases remaining between them. The CDR3 coding sequence is TGTGCCTGGAGTGGGACGGTTAGCAATCAGCCCCAGCATTTT. Amino acid sequence: CAWSGTVSNQPQHF.

The chain links TRBV5-6 to TRBJ1-2; TRBD1 matches 7 bases. The CDR3 has 14 amino acids. Trimming cost V 6 bases and J 4 bases; bases outside gene matches: 9. The V gene's germline CDR1 is SGHDT and CDR2 YYEEEE. CDR3 sequence (DNA): TGTGCCAGCATCTCGACAGGGAAGATCTATGGCTACACCTTC. This codes for CASISTGKIYGYTF.

The V call is TRBV10-2, the J call TRBJ2-7; D is unclear. Germline-derived CDR1 and CDR2 are WSHSY and SAAADI. The CDR3 loop spans 15 amino acids. Trimming pared 2 bases from V and 3 bases from J, leaving 14 bases between. The CDR3 coding sequence is TGCGCCAGCAGTGAGGGCGAGGTCTTCCTCTACGAGCAGTACTTC. It encodes CASSEGEVFLYEQYF.

The rearrangement joins TRBV4-1 to TRBJ2-2; D is unclear. Per the germline V gene, CDR1 is MGHRA and CDR2 is YSYEKL. V shed 4 bases and J shed 1 base, with 19 bases lying between them. This CDR3 has 18 residues. The CDR3 coding sequence is TGCGCCAGCAGCCCCAATTTTTCAGGAACTCAGAACACCGGGGAGCTGTTTTTT. Its protein product is CASSPNFSGTQNTGELFF.

V usage is TRBV18 and J usage is TRBJ1-1; D is undetermined. The CDR3 is 14 amino acids. The germline V gene has CDR1 KGHSH and CDR2 LQKENI. The V end lost 3 bases, the J end lost 1 base, and 9 bases lay between the germline ends. CDR3 DNA: TGTGCCAGCTCACCCTCGCAGGCGAACACTGAAGCTTTCTTT. This gives the protein CASSPSQANTEAFF.

This sequence joins TRBV4-2 and TRBJ2-7; 10 bases match TRBD2. Trimming at V came to 1 base and at J to 5 bases, leaving 8 bases not matched to a gene. The germline gives CDR1 LGHNA, CDR2 YNFKEQ. This CDR3 region has 16 residues. CDR3 in DNA: TGTGCCAGCAGCCAAGTTGGTCTAGCGGGAGTAGACGAGCAGTACTTC. This sequence encodes CASSQVGLAGVDEQYF.

The chain couples TRBV19 to TRBJ2-1; 9 bases match TRBD2. Trimming cost V 3 bases and J 0 bases; bases outside gene matches: 15. This CDR3 has 20 amino acids. The germline CDR1 and CDR2 sequences are LNHDA and SQIVND (reference sequence). The CDR3 DNA is TGTGCCAGTAGTATTCGAGCGGGAGGCCACGGGACCAGCTCCTACAATGAGCAGTTCTTC. Encoded protein: CASSIRAGGHGTSSYNEQFF.

The chain couples TRBV7-9 to TRBJ2-7, with D maybe TRBD1 (6 bases). Germline CDR1 and CDR2: SEHNR and FQNEAQ (reference sequence). This CDR3 spans 16 amino acids. V dropped 1 base and J dropped 4 bases, with 17 bases sitting between them. For the CDR3, the DNA is TGTGCCAGCAGCTTAGTATCAGGGGAGCACACTTACGAGCAGTACTTC. Protein: CASSLVSGEHTYEQYF.

The genes are TRBV6-5 and TRBJ2-2, with a possible D match to TRBD2 (6 bases). The germline gives CDR1 MNHEY, CDR2 SVGAGI. The length of the CDR3 is 15 residues. The V and J ends lost 2 bases and 8 bases respectively, with 15 bases between them. CDR3 in amino acids: CASSYKPKGRGELFF. The CDR3 DNA is TGTGCCAGCAGTTACAAGCCCAAGGGGAGGGGGGAGCTGTTTTTT.

The rearrangement joins TRBV10-3 to TRBJ2-7; D possibly corresponds to TRBD2 (5 bases). CDR1 is ENHRY, CDR2 SYGVKD, per germline. The CDR3 covers 14 residues. V lost 0 bases, J lost 0 bases, and 6 bases lay in between. In DNA form, the CDR3 reads TGTGCCATCAGTGAGTCGGACTCCTCCTACGAGCAGTACTTC. Residues: CAISESDSSYEQYF.

The chain joins TRBV6-5 to TRBJ2-5; D remains unclear. CDR3 length equals 16 residues. Trimming shortened V by 3 bases and J by 0 bases, and 14 bases separated the two germline ends. Germline values: CDR1 MNHEY, CDR2 SVGAGI. For the CDR3, the DNA is TGTGCCAGCAGTTATGGCGTCGGCAGCTACCAAGAGACCCAGTACTTC. Amino acid sequence: CASSYGVGSYQETQYF.

V usage is TRBV28 and J usage is TRBJ2-7, with D perhaps matching TRBD2 (5 bases). V gave up 3 bases and J gave up 0 bases, with 9 bases separating them. This CDR3 region has 14 residues. CDR1 and CDR2 (germline): MDHEN, SYDVKM. The CDR3, as DNA: TGTGCCAGCAGTTTGACGGGGAGCTCCTACGAGCAGTACTTC. Amino acids: CASSLTGSSYEQYF.